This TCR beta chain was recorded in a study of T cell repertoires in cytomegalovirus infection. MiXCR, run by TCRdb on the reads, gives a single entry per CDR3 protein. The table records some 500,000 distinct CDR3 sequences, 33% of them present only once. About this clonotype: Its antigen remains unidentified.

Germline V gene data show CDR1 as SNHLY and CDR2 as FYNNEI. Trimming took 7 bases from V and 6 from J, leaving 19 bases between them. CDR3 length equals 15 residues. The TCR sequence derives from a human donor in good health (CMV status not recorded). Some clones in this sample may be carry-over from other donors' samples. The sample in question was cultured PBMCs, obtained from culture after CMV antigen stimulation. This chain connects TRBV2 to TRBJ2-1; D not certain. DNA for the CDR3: TGTGCCAGCAATTTCAGAGATTCCTCGAGCAATGAGCAGTTCTTC. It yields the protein CASNFRDSSSNEQFF.